This T cell receptor beta chain was recovered during a study of CD8+ T cells in alopecia areata. Sequencing used cDNA as its template, made by extracting RNA and reverse transcribing it. Sequencing was performed with immunoSEQ multiplex PCR; in TCRdb, only in-frame clones are kept and a portion is missing. Found here are about 270,000 clones, no singletons; the ten largest cover less than 1.5%. Germline trimming cut 1 base from V and 6 bases from J; bases unmatched to any gene: 4. This CDR3 comprises 15 residues. Per germline, CDR1 NNHDY and CDR2 SYVADS. Sorting used CD4, CD8alpha, NKG2D, NKG2ACE and other markers on pooled cutaneous lymph node cells. This clone showed up just a few times. These gene names are mouse names. The sequence runs out 4 residues before the end of the CDR3; the remainder is reconstructed from the germline J gene. The sample holds other DNA sequences that translate to the same CDR3.

The clonotype originates from a C3H/HeJ mouse with alopecia areata. Mouse MHC haplotype: H2-k. Source material: CD4+ T cells sorted from a lymph node. This chain connects TRBV13-3 to TRBJ2-1, with 10 bases matching TRBD2. CDR3 region: CASSDSGGAGAEQFF. The CDR3 bases that were read are TGTGCCAGCAGTGATTCTGGGGGGGCTGGTGCT.